This TCR beta chain was identified during a study of identical twins. Study results and limitations: For out-of-frame beta sequences, excess twin sharing was weaker. Potential partial confounding of zero-insertion analyses by invariant MAIT and iNKT cells was noted. Clonotypes of the beta chain that were abundant in cord blood carried fewer insertions (memory repertoires showed none).

As to this clonotype: Its antigen remains unidentified. This may be a read error: a much more frequent sequence differs by one nucleotide.

Addition of a universal primer site occurred through template switching, and cDNA carried unique molecular identifiers. MiXCR, applied by TCRdb to the 5' RACE reads, yields one record per CDR3 protein. This sample has around 250,000 distinct CDR3 sequences, with roughly 13% found just once. Germline CDR1 reads DFQATT; CDR2 reads SNEGSKA (reference sequence). The CDR3 has 15 amino acids. These data were also filed under a second study, of yellow fever vaccine responses in identical twins.

Sequenced sample: memory (CD45RO+) T cells sorted from blood. The TCR originated in a woman aged 18-30 years in good health. The rearrangement links TRBV20-1 to TRBJ2-1; perhaps TRBD1 as D (6 bases). As DNA, the CDR3 is TGCTGTGCTACACAGGGCGAAAGCTCCTACAATGAGCAGTTCTTC. Protein sequence: CCATQGESSYNEQFF.